This T cell receptor (beta chain) was captured by sequencing in a study of cytomegalovirus exposure and HLA in healthy donors. Notes on the study in general: In a later analysis, across HLA loci, associated TCR counts were highest for DRB1, lowest for HLA-C.

For this clone: The target antigen is unknown.

Donors likely had unrecorded immune exposures despite being nominally healthy when sampled. With 60 Vbeta and 13 Jbeta primers, the PCR was carried out. Only in-frame clones appear in the TCRdb table, and some are missing; sequencing was by immunoSEQ multiplex PCR. The sample has under 300,000 clones, about 93% seen once. The CDR3 has 17 residues. From germline, CDR1 is SNHLY and CDR2 FYNNEI. The J segment lost 7 bases and the V segment lost 7 bases, leaving 19 bases of the junction unmatched. This sequence was found in a girl aged 2-10 years in good health and CMV-seronegative. This chain connects TRBV2 to TRBJ2-5; 9 nucleotides align to TRBD2. The sample was PBMCs. The CDR3 spells CASTPRGTSNHRATQYF. CDR3 nucleotide sequence: TGTGCCAGCACCCCCAGAGGGACTAGCAACCACCGGGCGACCCAGTACTTC.